This TCR beta chain derives from a study of blood T cell repertoires in COVID-19. Study-wide context: Specimens from acute and convalescent COVID-19 originated in the United States, Italy and Spain. The analysed material was cDNA or gDNA that came from T cells, B-cell-depleted T cells, or PBMCs.

Source study methods: Estimation of nucleated cell counts was performed using reference gene primer amplification. Method: immunoSEQ multiplex PCR; TCRdb's copy keeps in-frame clones and lacks some. The D gene and trimming were derived from the DNA, and the V and J assignments and clone size from that table. The repertoire holds about 85,000 clones, with around 90% as singletons. The V gene's germline CDR1 is KGHSH and CDR2 LQKENI. This CDR3 is built from 15 residues. Trimming took off 2 bases at V and 3 bases at J, with 11 bases between the two ends. In its sample, this clone was seen a few times. The V and J genes are TRBV18 and TRBJ2-1; tentatively, D is TRBD1 (6 bases). This receptor was obtained from an elderly woman with acute or convalescent COVID-19. The sequenced material came from peripheral blood. CDR3 sequence reads: CASSPGQGLYNEQFF. The CDR3 DNA sequence: TGTGCCAGCTCACCAGGGCAGGGGCTCTACAATGAGCAGTTCTTC.